A single sample gave rise to the 21 T cell receptor beta chains below, sequenced in a study of somatic mutations in cytotoxic T cells in rheumatoid arthritis. Some clones are missing from TCRdb's copy, which holds only in-frame ones; the method was immunoSEQ multiplex PCR. The table includes roughly 13,000 clones, 65% to 75% detected once. The sequenced sample consisted of CD8+ T cells sorted from blood. The receptors come from an adult with rheumatoid arthritis.

The rearrangement links TRBV27 to TRBJ2-2, with TRBD1 matching over 10 bases. CDR3 length: 15 residues. Germline values: CDR1 MNHEY, CDR2 SMNVEV (reference sequence). V was clipped by 6 bases and J by 4 bases; unmatched bases: 5. CDR3 protein: CASRRQGASTGELFF. In DNA, the CDR3 is TGTGCCAGCAGAAGACAGGGGGCGTCCACCGGGGAGCTGTTTTTT.

A single count supports this clone. The rearrangement links TRBV27 to TRBJ1-1; TRBD1 aligns across 9 bases. V shed 5 bases and J 5 bases; nucleotides not matched to a gene: 15. The CDR3 consists of 17 residues. Per germline, CDR1 MNHEY and CDR2 SMNVEV (reference sequence). The CDR3 sequence is CASSGTGTGVVGTEAFF. The CDR3 nucleotides read TGTGCCAGCAGTGGGACAGGGACGGGGGTAGTCGGAACTGAAGCTTTCTTT.

This chain joins TRBV9 and TRBJ1-2, with unresolved D. Germline assignment: CDR1 SGDLS and CDR2 YYNGEE. V dropped 4 bases and J dropped 4 bases, with 20 bases sitting between them. This CDR3 has 16 amino acids. The CDR3 reads CASSQQTATPSYGYTF. Here the CDR3 DNA reads TGTGCCAGCAGCCAACAGACGGCGACTCCATCCTATGGCTACACCTTC.

The chain combines TRBV11-3 with TRBJ2-1, with TRBD1 matching over 7 bases. Germline V gene data show CDR1 as SGHNT and CDR2 as YENEEA. The CDR3 loop spans 15 amino acids. V shed 5 bases, J shed 2 bases, and the junction held 6 bases outside the gene matches. CDR3 sequence (DNA): TGTGCCAGCAGCCGACAGGGTGAAACCTACAATGAGCAGTTCTTC. This gives the protein CASSRQGETYNEQFF.

This clone was observed a few times. The chain joins TRBV19 to TRBJ1-5; 8 bases line up with TRBD1. The CDR3 loop spans 17 amino acids. J was trimmed by 2 bases and V by 4 bases; bases with no gene match: 10. Per germline, CDR1 LNHDA and CDR2 SQIVND (reference sequence). The CDR3 nucleotides read TGTGCCAGTAGTAGGGCGATCGGGACAGGAGGCAATCAGCCCCAGCATTTT. Translated, it gives CASSRAIGTGGNQPQHF.

The rearrangement uses TRBV27 and TRBJ2-7; D is possibly TRBD2 (5 bases). V lost 2 bases to trimming and J lost 2 bases, with 10 bases between them. The germline gives CDR1 MNHEY, CDR2 SMNVEV (reference sequence). The CDR3 runs to 14 residues. The CDR3 region has the DNA TGTGCCAGCAGTTTACGGGCCGGGGCCTACGAGCAGTACTTC. Translation gives CASSLRAGAYEQYF.

V usage is TRBV13 and J usage is TRBJ1-2; D remains ambiguous. Germline V gene lookup returns CDR1 PRHDT and CDR2 FYEKMQ (reference sequence). V lost 6 bases and J 6 bases, leaving 11 bases between the germline ends. The CDR3 consists of 12 residues. Here the CDR3 DNA reads TGTGCCAGCAGGCCTGGTGCAAATGGCTACACCTTC. This gives the protein CASRPGANGYTF. Filled out from reference TRBV13 and TRBJ1-2, the complete variable domain reads AAGVIQSPRHLIKEKRETATLKCYPIPRHDTVYWYQQGPGQDPQFLISFYEKMQSDKGSIPDRFSAQQFSDYHSELNMSSLELGDSALYFCASRPGANGYTFGSGTRLTVV.

The count of this clone is one. V is TRBV27 and J is TRBJ1-2; D remains unclear. V gave up 3 bases and J gave up 2 bases, with 13 bases separating them. Germline lookup yields CDR1 MNHEY and CDR2 SMNVEV (reference sequence). The CDR3 loop spans 15 amino acids. The CDR3 sequence is CASSLARKKNYGYTF. The CDR3 bases are TGTGCCAGCAGTTTGGCACGAAAAAAAAACTATGGCTACACCTTC.

The chain has TRBV6-6 and TRBJ1-3, with a tentative D call TRBD1 (6 bases). The V gene lost 5 bases and the J gene lost 4 bases, with 12 bases spanning the gap. CDR1 is MNHNY and CDR2 is SVGAGI in the germline V gene (reference sequence). This CDR3 region has 14 residues. The CDR3 bases are TGTGCCAGCAGTCCCGACAGGTTGGGAAACACCATATATTTT. It translates to CASSPDRLGNTIYF.

This clone was detected only a few times. The V gene is TRBV7-9, the J gene TRBJ1-6; 9 positions agree with TRBD1. Looked up from germline, CDR1 is SEHNR and CDR2 is FQNEAQ (reference sequence). The CDR3 runs 16 residues. Losses at the gene ends were 5 bases for V and 1 base for J; bases not matched to a gene: 3. The DNA of the CDR3 is TGTGCCAGCAGCCCACAGGGGGCTTCCTATAATTCACCCCTCCACTTT. It encodes CASSPQGASYNSPLHF. Full variable domain (rest looked up from reference TRBV7-9 and TRBJ1-6): DTGVSQNPRHKITKRGQNVTFRCDPISEHNRLYWYRQTLGQGPEFLTYFQNEAQLEKSRLLSDRFSAERPKGSFSTLEIQRTEQGDSAMYLCASSPQGASYNSPLHFGNGTRLTVT.

This clone showed up just once. The chain is built from TRBV6-6 and TRBJ2-5; either TRBD1 or TRBD2 may fit D (6 bases each). The DNA matches TRBJ2-7 better at its end, which makes the J call doubtful. The germline CDR1 and CDR2 sequences are MNHNY and SVGAGI (reference sequence). This CDR3 has 13 residues. The CDR3 DNA is TGTGCCAGCACTGGGGGGCTCTTCTACGAGCAGTACTTC. Translated, it gives CASTGGLFYEQYF.

V gene TRBV6-5 combines with J gene TRBJ1-2; no clear D. V was clipped by 4 bases and J by 1 base, with 7 bases between them. Germline CDR1 is MNHEY and CDR2 is SVGAGI. CDR3 length: 13 residues. CDR3 nucleotide sequence: TGTGCCAGCAGTTCCGGGGTTAACTATGGCTACACCTTC. Amino acids: CASSSGVNYGYTF.

This chain uses TRBV29-1 with TRBJ2-7, with D unresolved. CDR1 and CDR2 (germline): SQVTM, ANQGSEA. V shed 4 bases and J shed 0 bases, with 16 bases lying between them. This CDR3 contains 15 residues. Written as DNA, the CDR3 is TGCAGCGTTGTCCTTACCAGCGAGCCCTCCTACGAGCAGTACTTC. Its protein is CSVVLTSEPSYEQYF.

The gene calls are TRBV7-9 and TRBJ2-2; D is unresolved. V was cut by 4 bases and J by 6 bases, with 21 bases left in between. The CDR3 sequence is 17 residues long. CDR1 is SEHNR, CDR2 FQNEAQ, per germline (reference sequence). CDR3 sequence: CASSSTLRGGVAGELFF. Written as DNA, the CDR3 is TGTGCCAGCAGCTCGACACTCCGTGGTGGTGTCGCCGGGGAGCTGTTTTTT. Full variable domain (rest looked up from reference TRBV7-9 and TRBJ2-2): DTGVSQNPRHKITKRGQNVTFRCDPISEHNRLYWYRQTLGQGPEFLTYFQNEAQLEKSRLLSDRFSAERPKGSFSTLEIQRTEQGDSAMYLCASSSTLRGGVAGELFFGEGSRLTVL.

There are a few counts of this clone. The CDR3 DNA reads TGTGCCTGGAGTGTACGGGGTTTCAATTCACCCCTCCACTTT. It yields the protein CAWSVRGFNSPLHF. The rearrangement uses TRBV30 and TRBJ1-6; no clear D gene. CDR3 length equals 14 residues. Germline loops: CDR1 GTSNPN, CDR2 SVGIG (reference sequence). With 0 bases removed from V and 7 bases from J, the gap between germline ends came to 10 bases.

This chain uses TRBV5-5 with TRBJ1-6, with 8 bases lining up with TRBD1. The CDR3 consists of 15 residues. Germline loops: CDR1 SGHKS, CDR2 YYEKEE (reference sequence). The trim removed 0 bases at V and 7 bases at J, leaving 3 bases unmatched. The CDR3 reads CASSLVPGGNSPLHF. The CDR3 DNA reads as TGTGCCAGCAGCTTGGTTCCAGGGGGCAATTCACCCCTCCACTTT.

This chain links TRBV7-9 with TRBJ2-1; 8 nucleotides line up with TRBD2. The V gene end was trimmed by 5 bases and the J gene end by 0 bases; junction bases not matched to a gene: 9. Looked up from germline, CDR1 is SEHNR and CDR2 is FQNEAQ (reference sequence). This CDR3 comprises 17 residues. The CDR3 loop is CASSPRLGTSSYNEQFF. Here the CDR3 DNA reads TGTGCCAGCAGCCCCCGTTTGGGGACTAGCTCCTACAATGAGCAGTTCTTC.

This clone has only one observation. V and J are TRBV7-9 and TRBJ2-5; tentative D call: TRBD1 (6 bases). Trimming shortened V by 5 bases and J by 6 bases, and 16 bases separated the two germline ends. The CDR3 totals 14 residues. The germline CDR1 and CDR2 sequences are SEHNR and FQNEAQ (reference sequence). The CDR3 nucleotides read TGTGCCAGCAGCAGAATACCAGGGGAGCAGACCCAGTACTTC. Its protein product is CASSRIPGEQTQYF.

This chain uses TRBV28 with TRBJ1-1; D is unclear. V was shortened by 3 bases and J by 4 bases, with 6 bases between the two germline ends. This CDR3 is built from 12 residues. Germline V gives CDR1 MDHEN, CDR2 SYDVKM. The CDR3 bases are TGTGCCAGCAGTTTCGTGAGCACTGAAGCTTTCTTT. Protein sequence: CASSFVSTEAFF.

This clone turned up a few times. The J gene is TRBJ1-5, the V gene TRBV4-2; D possibly corresponds to TRBD1 (5 bases). Trimming took 0 bases from V and 2 from J, leaving 11 bases between them. The CDR3 sequence is 16 residues long. Per the germline V gene, CDR1 is LGHNA and CDR2 is YNFKEQ. DNA of the CDR3: TGTGCCAGCAGCCAAGAAAGGGGTTCAGGCAATCAGCCCCAGCATTTT. It is translated as CASSQERGSGNQPQHF.

The V call is TRBV9, the J call TRBJ2-7, with D perhaps TRBD2 (6 bases). Germline V CDR1 and CDR2: SGDLS, YYNGEE. The V end was cut by 0 bases, the J end by 7 bases, with 14 bases between. CDR3 length equals 14 residues. CDR3: CASSVGGEVGEQYF. The CDR3 bases are TGTGCCAGCAGCGTAGGGGGGGAGGTTGGAGAGCAGTACTTC.